The clone carrying this T cell receptor (beta chain) was seen a single time. This sample is drawn from a study of blood T cell repertoires in COVID-19. TCRdb's copy holds only in-frame clones and misses some; the assay was immunoSEQ multiplex PCR. The data hold about 94,000 clones, with about four fifths observed a single time. J was trimmed by 0 bases and V by 7 bases; bases with no gene match: 11. CDR3 size: 18 residues. Germline CDR1 SGHAT, CDR2 FQNNGV. The chain carries TRBV11-2 and TRBJ2-1, with 11 bases identical to TRBD2. The sequence derives from a human donor in a cohort sampled during active COVID-19. The sequenced sample consisted of peripheral blood. The CDR3 loop reads CASTTLGTSGSSYNEQFF. CDR3 nucleotides: TGTGCCAGCACCACCCTTGGGACTAGCGGTAGCTCCTACAATGAGCAGTTCTTC. Based on the CDR3 plus reference TRBV11-2 and TRBJ2-1, the full variable domain is EAGVAQSPRYKIIEKRQSVAFWCNPISGHATLYWYQQILGQGPKLLIQFQNNGVVDDSQLPKDRFSAERLKGVDSTLKIQPAKLEDSAVYLCASTTLGTSGSSYNEQFFGPGTRLTVL.